The clone carrying this T cell receptor (beta chain) was picked up a small number of times. The antigen is unknown. These data come from a study of early T cells in non-severe SARS-CoV-2 infection. Findings of the study overall: VDJdb matching, biased toward anti-spike CD8 responses, missed private and CD4 specificities.

Each cDNA molecule carried a unique molecular identifier. TCRdb independently ran MiXCR on the 5' RACE reads; one entry per CDR3 protein. The sample includes roughly 29,000 distinct CDR3 sequences, about 5.3% of them seen just once. Germline-derived CDR1 and CDR2 are SGHKS and YYEKEE (reference sequence). V shed 0 bases and J shed 2 bases, with 5 bases lying between them. This CDR3 contains 14 residues. Sequenced input: whole blood. The chain recombines TRBV5-5 with TRBJ2-2; D is uncertain. The TCR originated in an adult who was a healthcare worker with PCR-confirmed SARS-CoV-2 infection or an uninfected control (not recorded which). The CDR3 region is CASSLAGNTGELFF. The CDR3 DNA follows: TGTGCCAGCAGCTTGGCCGGAAACACCGGGGAGCTGTTTTTT.